These T cell receptor beta chains were read from a single sample in a study of identifying expanded T cells in peripheral blood. The repertoire was sequenced with immunoSEQ multiplex PCR; TCRdb's copy has only in-frame clones and lacks some. The top ten hold around 15% of the sample, which has approximately 56,000 clones, 82% seen once. Specimen: blood. These receptors were collected from a person aged 18 to 70 in good health. Both conserved end residues are part of each CDR3. The order of the fields is V gene, clone size, J gene, D gene, CDR3 DNA, CDR3 protein. A D gene is named only where the DNA matches it firmly. Expanded clones are given a class, and other clones once, few, many or no size at all.

V: TRBV9
size: .
J: TRBJ2-6
D: .
DNA: TGTGCCAGCAGCGCAACAGGGTCTGGGGCCAACGTCCTGACTTTC
CDR3: CASSATGSGANVLTF

V: TRBV19
size: .
J: TRBJ1-5
D: .
DNA: TGTGCCAGTAGCCCACAGGGACGAGCGACGTGGAGCAATCAGCCCCAGCATTTT
CDR3: CASSPQGRATWSNQPQHF

V: TRBV2
size: .
J: TRBJ1-6
D: .
DNA: TGTGCCAGCAGGCTGGACTCGAGCTCCTATAATTCACCCCTCCACTTT
CDR3: CASRLDSSSYNSPLHF

V: TRBV9
size: .
J: TRBJ2-1
D: .
DNA: TGTGCCAGCGGGCGGAGTCTAGGGGGTTCCTACAATGAGCAGTTCTTC
CDR3: CASGRSLGGSYNEQFF

V: TRBV4-2
size: .
J: TRBJ2-3
D: .
DNA: TGTGCCAGCAGCCAAGATCGGAAGACGCAGTATTTT
CDR3: CASSQDRKTQYF

V: TRBV19
size: .
J: TRBJ2-1
D: .
DNA: TGTGCCAGTAGTACTGCCCGCCTCGGGCACAAATCCTACAATGAGCAGTTCTTC
CDR3: CASSTARLGHKSYNEQFF

V: TRBV18
size: .
J: TRBJ2-3
D: .
DNA: TGTGCCAGCTCACCAAGTGCGGATACGCAGTATTTT
CDR3: CASSPSADTQYF

V: TRBV30
size: .
J: TRBJ2-4
D: .
DNA: TGTGCCTGGACTAAAGCGGGAGCCAAAAACATTCAGTACTTC
CDR3: CAWTKAGAKNIQYF

V: TRBV12-5
size: .
J: TRBJ2-2
D: TRBD2
DNA: TGTGCTACCCGGGAGGGTACCATTGGGGAGCTGTTTTTT
CDR3: CATREGTIGELFF

V: TRBV7-8
size: .
J: TRBJ2-1
D: .
DNA: TGTGCCAGCAGCCCCCGGGACCATCACCCCAATGAGCAGTTCTTC
CDR3: CASSPRDHHPNEQFF

V: TRBV11-2
size: once
J: TRBJ2-7
D: TRBD1
DNA: TGTGCCAGCAGCTTTCAGGGGGCGCGGTACGAGCAGTACTTC
CDR3: CASSFQGARYEQYF

V: TRBV30
size: once
J: TRBJ1-6
D: .
DNA: TGTGCCTGGAGTTCTTCCTCACCCCTCCACTTT
CDR3: CAWSSSSPLHF

V: TRBV9
size: .
J: TRBJ1-4
D: .
DNA: TGTGCCAGCAGCGCGGGGTTATCCGGAGAAAAACTGTTTTTT
CDR3: CASSAGLSGEKLFF

V: TRBV7-8
size: .
J: TRBJ1-6
D: .
DNA: TGTGCCAGCAGCCCCGTTGGGGGGGCTAGCTCCTATAATTCACCCCTCCACTTT
CDR3: CASSPVGGASSYNSPLHF

V: TRBV14
size: .
J: TRBJ1-1
D: .
DNA: TGTGCCAGCACCGCTTTTGGCGGGGGGAGCACTGAAGCTTTCTTT
CDR3: CASTAFGGGSTEAFF

V: TRBV7-2
size: .
J: TRBJ1-6
D: .
DNA: TGTGCCAGCAGCGGGGGGGGCAGGGCTGAGAGTTATAATTCACCCCTCCACTTT
CDR3: CASSGGGRAESYNSPLHF

V: TRBV6-5
size: few
J: TRBJ1-1
D: .
DNA: TGTGCCAGCAGCCGCTCCAGGACGGCGAACACTGAAGCTTTCTTT
CDR3: CASSRSRTANTEAFF

V: TRBV15
size: .
J: TRBJ2-1
D: .
DNA: TGTGCCACCAGCAGAGGGTGGTCCTACAATGAGCAGTTCTTC
CDR3: CATSRGWSYNEQFF

V: TRBV29-1
size: .
J: TRBJ1-1
D: .
DNA: TGCAGCGTTGGACGGATAGGGAACACTGAAGCTTTCTTT
CDR3: CSVGRIGNTEAFF

V: TRBV21-1
size: .
J: TRBJ1-1
D: .
DNA: TGTGCCAGCAGTCGAGGGGGGAACACTGAAGCTTTCTTT
CDR3: CASSRGGNTEAFF

V: TRBV7-6
size: .
J: TRBJ2-5
D: .
DNA: TGTGCCAGCAGCTTAGGGGTAATAGAGACCCAGTACTTC
CDR3: CASSLGVIETQYF

V: TRBV4-1
size: .
J: TRBJ1-6
D: .
DNA: TGCGCCAGCAGTCCGGAGGGGGGGCTAGGTAATTCACCCCTCCACTTT
CDR3: CASSPEGGLGNSPLHF

V: TRBV6-5
size: .
J: TRBJ2-6
D: .
DNA: TGTGCCAGCAGTTCAACGGGCTCCCTCGTCCTGACTTTC
CDR3: CASSSTGSLVLTF

V: TRBV23-1
size: .
J: TRBJ1-2
D: .
DNA: TGCGCCAGCAGTCATTGCTCCGGGACGGTCTATGGCTACACCTTC
CDR3: CASSHCSGTVYGYTF

V: TRBV4-1
size: .
J: TRBJ1-2
D: TRBD1
DNA: TGCGCCAGCACTCCCTCAACAGGGGACTATGGCTACACCTTC
CDR3: CASTPSTGDYGYTF

V: TRBV2
size: .
J: TRBJ1-6
D: .
DNA: TGTGCCAGCGGAGGAGGACGTTCACCCCTCCACTTT
CDR3: CASGGGRSPLHF

V: TRBV19
size: .
J: TRBJ1-5
D: .
DNA: TGTGCCAGTACTCCGCTGCTTTCGAATCAGCCCCAGCATTTT
CDR3: CASTPLLSNQPQHF

V: TRBV7-2
size: .
J: TRBJ2-1
D: .
DNA: TGTGCCAGCAGCTTACTTTTGGTGGGAGACAATGAGCAGTTCTTC
CDR3: CASSLLLVGDNEQFF

V: TRBV10-2
size: .
J: TRBJ2-3
D: .
DNA: TGCGCCAGCAGTGAGACGCGTAGCGGTCCGACAGATACGCAGTATTTT
CDR3: CASSETRSGPTDTQYF

V: TRBV7-9
size: .
J: TRBJ2-3
D: .
DNA: TGTGCCAGCACCCCAGGAGGGGACAGAATTACAGATACGCAGTATTTT
CDR3: CASTPGGDRITDTQYF

V: TRBV7-6
size: once
J: TRBJ2-1
D: TRBD1
DNA: TGTGCCAGCAGCCTCCAAACCTCCGGGACAGCGACGAACAATGAGCAGTTCTTC
CDR3: CASSLQTSGTATNNEQFF

V: TRBV7-9
size: .
J: TRBJ2-1
D: .
DNA: TGTGCCAGCAGCTTAGGGGGACTTGATACCAGTGAGCAGTTCTTC
CDR3: CASSLGGLDTSEQFF

V: TRBV25-1
size: few
J: TRBJ1-1
D: .
DNA: TGTGCCAGCAGTGACGATGTGGGCTTGGCTTTCTTT
CDR3: CASSDDVGLAFF

V: TRBV11-2
size: .
J: TRBJ1-2
D: .
DNA: TGTGCCAGCAGCTTAGCTGGGGGGAACTATGGCTACACCTTC
CDR3: CASSLAGGNYGYTF

V: TRBV10-3
size: .
J: TRBJ2-3
D: TRBD2
DNA: TGTGCCATCAGTGCTAGCGGGGGCACAGATACGCAGTATTTT
CDR3: CAISASGGTDTQYF

V: TRBV11-2
size: .
J: TRBJ1-2
D: .
DNA: TGTGCCAGCAGCTTAGAGGGCAGTACTAACTATGGCTACACCTTC
CDR3: CASSLEGSTNYGYTF

V: TRBV7-9
size: .
J: TRBJ1-5
D: .
DNA: TGTGCCAGCAGCTTAGGACGGGCGGGTGATCAGCCCCAGCATTTT
CDR3: CASSLGRAGDQPQHF

V: TRBV7-9
size: .
J: TRBJ2-7
D: TRBD2
DNA: TGTGCCAGCAGCCCCCCGACGGGGCGGGAGGGAACCTACGAGCAGTACTTC
CDR3: CASSPPTGREGTYEQYF

V: TRBV6-1
size: .
J: TRBJ1-1
D: .
DNA: TGTGCCAGCAGTGACTTGGGCAGACGAAACCCGAACACTGAAGCTTTCTTT
CDR3: CASSDLGRRNPNTEAFF

V: TRBV9
size: .
J: TRBJ2-5
D: TRBD2
DNA: TGTGCCAGCAGCTTCATCGGGGGGACCCAAGAGACCCAGTACTTC
CDR3: CASSFIGGTQETQYF

V: TRBV5-6
size: .
J: TRBJ2-3
D: .
DNA: TGTGCCAGCAGCCCGCGTCCGAGGAGCACAGATACGCAGTATTTT
CDR3: CASSPRPRSTDTQYF